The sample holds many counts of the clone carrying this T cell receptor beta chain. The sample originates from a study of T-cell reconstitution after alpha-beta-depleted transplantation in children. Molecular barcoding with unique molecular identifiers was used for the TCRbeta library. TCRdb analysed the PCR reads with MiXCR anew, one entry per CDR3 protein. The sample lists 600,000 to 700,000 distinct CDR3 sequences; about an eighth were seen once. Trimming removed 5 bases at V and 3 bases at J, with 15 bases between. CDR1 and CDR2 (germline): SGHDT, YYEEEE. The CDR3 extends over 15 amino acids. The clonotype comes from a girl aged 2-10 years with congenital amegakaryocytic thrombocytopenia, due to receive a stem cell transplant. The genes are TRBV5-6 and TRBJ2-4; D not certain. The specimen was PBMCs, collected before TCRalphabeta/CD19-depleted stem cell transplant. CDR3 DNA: TGTGCCAGCAGTTGGTGGGTCCAATACAAAAACATTCAGTACTTC. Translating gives CASSWWVQYKNIQYF.